The present T cell receptor (beta chain) was sequenced within a study of T cell changes during pregnancy in multiple sclerosis. Assay: immunoSEQ multiplex PCR; the TCRdb copy retains only in-frame clones and omits some. Found here are approximately 70,000 clones, more than 80% of them singletons; the top ten hold 0.7% to 0.9%. This sequence originates from a female donor in good health, enrolled as a control in a pregnancy study. The sequencing used peripheral blood, collected in the first trimester of pregnancy.

The CDR3 DNA reads as TGCGCCAGCAGCTCGCAACTAGCGGGCGCTTACACCGGGGAGCTGTTTTTT. It specifies CASSSQLAGAYTGELFF. The chain recombines TRBV5-1 with TRBJ2-2; 9 bases line up with TRBD2. This CDR3 is built from 17 residues. Germline CDR1 is SGHRS and CDR2 is YFSETQ. Trimming removed 3 bases from V and 3 bases from J; junction bases left unmatched: 9.